A selection of T cell receptor beta chains follows, all from one sample in a study of shared clonotypes between healthy human individuals. Only in-frame clones appear in the TCRdb table, and some are missing; sequencing was by immunoSEQ multiplex PCR. Found here are roughly 500,000 clones, about 95% of them singletons; the top ten hold 0.06%. The sequenced material came from naive CD4+ T cells sorted from blood. Every receptor here comes from a young woman in good health. Both conserved end residues are trimmed from each CDR3. Each record gives: CDR3 protein, D gene, clone size, V gene, J gene. The D gene is left open where the match is weak. Size values are once, few and many counts, or a class for expanded clones, and some rows have none.

CDR3 protein: ASSQDSGRRETQY
D gene: NA
clone size: NA
V gene: TRBV14
J gene: TRBJ2-5

CDR3 protein: ASGSTGLTLHNEQF
D gene: NA
clone size: once
V gene: TRBV12-5
J gene: TRBJ2-1

CDR3 protein: ASSLASGQLKTDTQY
D gene: TRBD1
clone size: NA
V gene: TRBV7-9
J gene: TRBJ2-3

CDR3 protein: ARSLRGALSNQPQH
D gene: NA
clone size: NA
V gene: TRBV5-3
J gene: TRBJ1-5

CDR3 protein: ASSHGLAGGPTYNEQF
D gene: TRBD2
clone size: NA
V gene: TRBV4-1
J gene: TRBJ2-1

CDR3 protein: ASSLGYVDNEQF
D gene: NA
clone size: NA
V gene: TRBV27
J gene: TRBJ2-1

CDR3 protein: ASSREHTYEQY
D gene: NA
clone size: NA
V gene: TRBV7-8
J gene: NA

CDR3 protein: ASSLFRTVSYEQY
D gene: NA
clone size: NA
V gene: TRBV7-8
J gene: TRBJ2-7

CDR3 protein: ASTGGTSTDTQY
D gene: NA
clone size: NA
V gene: TRBV5-1
J gene: TRBJ2-3

CDR3 protein: ASSWDRGQGQPQH
D gene: TRBD1
clone size: NA
V gene: TRBV5-5
J gene: TRBJ1-5

CDR3 protein: ATSTRTTNTEAF
D gene: NA
clone size: NA
V gene: TRBV15
J gene: TRBJ1-1

CDR3 protein: ASSQDVQGTEAF
D gene: NA
clone size: few
V gene: TRBV4-2
J gene: TRBJ1-1

CDR3 protein: ASSVGRQGASFWEKLF
D gene: TRBD1
clone size: NA
V gene: TRBV9
J gene: TRBJ1-4

CDR3 protein: ASSPPSQETQY
D gene: NA
clone size: NA
V gene: TRBV18
J gene: TRBJ2-5

CDR3 protein: ASSSTGSGETQY
D gene: TRBD1
clone size: NA
V gene: TRBV28
J gene: TRBJ2-5

CDR3 protein: ASSYARDNEKLF
D gene: NA
clone size: NA
V gene: TRBV6-6
J gene: TRBJ1-4

CDR3 protein: ASSQGLAYEQY
D gene: NA
clone size: NA
V gene: TRBV5-4
J gene: TRBJ2-7

CDR3 protein: ASSDLDYGYT
D gene: NA
clone size: NA
V gene: TRBV6-1
J gene: TRBJ1-2

CDR3 protein: ASSAGQGRTGELF
D gene: TRBD1
clone size: once
V gene: TRBV28
J gene: TRBJ2-2

CDR3 protein: ASTLIGVLVWT
D gene: NA
clone size: NA
V gene: TRBV5-5
J gene: TRBJ1-2

CDR3 protein: ASSLSGPVGELF
D gene: NA
clone size: NA
V gene: TRBV5-1
J gene: TRBJ2-2

CDR3 protein: ASSLEGTGELF
D gene: NA
clone size: NA
V gene: TRBV5-1
J gene: TRBJ2-2

CDR3 protein: ASSRRFEVGPLH
D gene: NA
clone size: NA
V gene: TRBV6-5
J gene: TRBJ1-6

CDR3 protein: ASSDLSPATNEKLF
D gene: NA
clone size: NA
V gene: TRBV25-1
J gene: TRBJ1-4

CDR3 protein: ASSPGQGAYEQY
D gene: TRBD1
clone size: NA
V gene: TRBV18
J gene: TRBJ2-7

CDR3 protein: ASSIAGGSTEAF
D gene: NA
clone size: NA
V gene: TRBV19
J gene: TRBJ1-1

CDR3 protein: ASSRVVGQPQH
D gene: NA
clone size: NA
V gene: TRBV19
J gene: TRBJ1-5

CDR3 protein: ASSERRVDYGYT
D gene: NA
clone size: few
V gene: TRBV25-1
J gene: TRBJ1-2

CDR3 protein: ASSSRQGAKLF
D gene: TRBD1
clone size: NA
V gene: TRBV27
J gene: TRBJ1-4

CDR3 protein: ASSFQGYSNQPQH
D gene: NA
clone size: NA
V gene: TRBV6-1
J gene: TRBJ1-5

CDR3 protein: ASSLQGNTEAF
D gene: NA
clone size: NA
V gene: TRBV5-1
J gene: TRBJ1-1

CDR3 protein: ASSSDLDHEQF
D gene: NA
clone size: NA
V gene: TRBV7-8
J gene: TRBJ2-1

CDR3 protein: ASSFISSPQH
D gene: NA
clone size: NA
V gene: TRBV7-3
J gene: TRBJ1-5

CDR3 protein: ASSFKWTSGYNEQF
D gene: TRBD2
clone size: NA
V gene: TRBV7-9
J gene: TRBJ2-1

CDR3 protein: ASSKTGTNYEQY
D gene: NA
clone size: NA
V gene: TRBV10-2
J gene: TRBJ2-7

CDR3 protein: ASSALRNNEQF
D gene: NA
clone size: once
V gene: TRBV2
J gene: TRBJ2-1

CDR3 protein: ASSQVTGGGGETQY
D gene: NA
clone size: NA
V gene: TRBV4-1
J gene: TRBJ2-5

CDR3 protein: ASSKGQGLNEQF
D gene: TRBD1
clone size: NA
V gene: TRBV6-1
J gene: TRBJ2-1

CDR3 protein: ASSLEGARGYEQY
D gene: NA
clone size: NA
V gene: TRBV5-1
J gene: TRBJ2-7

CDR3 protein: ASSLGDSPLH
D gene: NA
clone size: NA
V gene: TRBV5-1
J gene: TRBJ1-6